Below, 11 T cell receptor beta chains from the same sample are listed, as sequenced in a study of OX40 agonist ivuxolimab in advanced cancers. The assay was immunoSEQ multiplex PCR, and TCRdb's table has in-frame clones only and misses some. The sample includes about 13,000 clones, 67% of them seen just once. The sequencing used CD4+ or CD8+ T cells sorted from blood, collected in a trial of the OX40 agonist ivuxolimab. Every receptor here comes from an adult with an advanced solid tumor such as melanoma, head and neck, liver or kidney cancer.

This chain joins TRBV4-2 and TRBJ1-3; no reliable D call. CDR1 is LGHNA and CDR2 is YNFKEQ in the germline V gene. Trimming stripped 0 bases from V and 4 bases from J, with 13 bases between. This CDR3 is built from 16 residues. CDR3 DNA sequence: TGTGCCAGCAGCCAAGATGGTCGCCTTGAAGGAAACACCATATATTTT. Its protein is CASSQDGRLEGNTIYF.

In this sample, this clone turned up a few times. The chain is built from TRBV14 and TRBJ1-1; D possibly corresponds to TRBD1 (5 bases). Germline V gene sequence: CDR1 SGHDN, CDR2 FVKESK. This CDR3 is built from 13 residues. V lost 3 bases to trimming and J lost 6 bases, with 11 bases between them. The CDR3 bases are TGTGCCAGCAGCCACCAGGGAAGACCTGAAGCTTTCTTT. It specifies CASSHQGRPEAFF.

V usage is TRBV28 and J usage is TRBJ2-7; possible D gene TRBD1, 5 bases. From germline, CDR1 is MDHEN and CDR2 SYDVKM. The CDR3 runs to 14 residues. V lost 6 bases and J 0 bases, leaving 12 bases between the germline ends. The chain's CDR3 is CASRVHRSSYEQYF. The CDR3 nucleotides are TGTGCCAGCAGGGTACACAGGAGCTCCTACGAGCAGTACTTC.

The chain combines TRBV29-1 with TRBJ2-2; no clear D gene. Germline CDR1 and CDR2: SQVTM and ANQGSEA. CDR3 length: 14 amino acids. V was cut by 6 bases and J by 2 bases, with 13 bases left in between. The CDR3, as DNA: TGCAGCGTGACGACAAGCGAAAACACCGGGGAGCTGTTTTTT. This codes for CSVTTSENTGELFF.

The genes are TRBV28 and TRBJ2-5; 10 bases map to TRBD1. The CDR3 is 16 amino acids. CDR1 is MDHEN and CDR2 is SYDVKM in the germline V gene. The J segment lost 2 bases and the V segment lost 2 bases, leaving 5 bases of the junction unmatched. DNA of the CDR3: TGTGCCAGCAGTTTAGAGACAGGGGGCCGGCAAGAGACCCAGTACTTC. This encodes CASSLETGGRQETQYF.

The chain joins TRBV5-3 to TRBJ2-3; D is possibly TRBD1 (5 bases). TRBV5-3 is known as an ORF, though its function is uncertain. V was trimmed by 8 bases and J by 4 bases, leaving 20 bases between them. The length of the CDR3 is 15 residues. CDR3 in DNA: TGTGCCAGCAGCAGGGCGTGGGGTGAGGCAGATACGCAGTATTTT. This translates into CASSRAWGEADTQYF.

The chain joins TRBV9 to TRBJ1-1; the D is unclear. Germline V gene sequence: CDR1 SGDLS, CDR2 YYNGEE. The CDR3 contains 13 residues. The V and J ends lost 0 bases and 5 bases respectively, with 8 bases between them. DNA of the CDR3: TGTGCCAGCAGCGTAGAAGCCGGGACTGAAGCTTTCTTT. It yields the protein CASSVEAGTEAFF. The variable domain in full, completed from reference TRBV9 and TRBJ1-1, reads DSGVTQTPKHLITATGQRVTLRCSPRSGDLSVYWYQQSLDQGLQFLIQYYNGEERAKGNILERFSAQQFPDLHSELNLSSLELGDSALYFCASSVEAGTEAFFGQGTRLTVV.

This clone was observed a single time. The chain employs TRBV29-1 and TRBJ1-3; D is unresolved. This CDR3 is built from 14 residues. Germline V gene sequence: CDR1 SQVTM, CDR2 ANQGSEA. The ends were cut back, 5 bases at V and 0 bases at J, with 11 bases in the middle. In DNA, the CDR3 is TGCAGCGTTTCCGACGGTGACTCTGGAAACACCATATATTTT. Amino acids: CSVSDGDSGNTIYF.

This clone ranks as large. This chain connects TRBV6-1 to TRBJ1-2; 9 bases map to TRBD1. This CDR3 contains 13 residues. V was pared by 6 bases and J by 8 bases, with 7 bases of the junction left unmatched. Germline V gene data show CDR1 as MNHNS and CDR2 as SASEGT. CDR3 loop: CASRATGGDGYTF. The DNA of the CDR3 is TGTGCCAGCAGGGCGACAGGGGGAGACGGCTACACCTTC.

There are a few counts of this clone. The rearrangement links TRBV7-9 to TRBJ2-2, with D unresolved. Germline assignment: CDR1 SEHNR and CDR2 FQNEAQ (reference sequence). This CDR3 is built from 10 residues. V lost 7 bases, J lost 8 bases, and 5 bases lay in between. The DNA of the CDR3 is TGTGCCAGCACCGCTGGGGAGCTGTTTTTT. It specifies CASTAGELFF.

V usage is TRBV19 and J usage is TRBJ1-3; D is undetermined. In germline, CDR1 is LNHDA, CDR2 SQIVND (reference sequence). The CDR3 length is 12 residues. The V end was cut by 11 bases, the J end by 1 base, with 9 bases between. CDR3 sequence (DNA): TGTGCCTCCAGCGGTTCTGGAAACACCATATATTTT. This encodes CASSGSGNTIYF.